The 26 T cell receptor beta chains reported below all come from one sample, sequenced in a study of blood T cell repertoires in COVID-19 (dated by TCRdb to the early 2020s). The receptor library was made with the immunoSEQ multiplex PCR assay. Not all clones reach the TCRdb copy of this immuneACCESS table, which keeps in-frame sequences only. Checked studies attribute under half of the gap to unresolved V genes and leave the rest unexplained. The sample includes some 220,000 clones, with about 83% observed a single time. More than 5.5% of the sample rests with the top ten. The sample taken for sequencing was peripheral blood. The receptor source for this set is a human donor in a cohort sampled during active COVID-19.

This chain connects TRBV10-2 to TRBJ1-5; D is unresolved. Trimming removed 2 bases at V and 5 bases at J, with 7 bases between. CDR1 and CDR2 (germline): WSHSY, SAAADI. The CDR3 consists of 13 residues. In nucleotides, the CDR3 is TGCGCCAGCAGTGAGACGGTGGATCAGCCCCAGCATTTT. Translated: CASSETVDQPQHF.

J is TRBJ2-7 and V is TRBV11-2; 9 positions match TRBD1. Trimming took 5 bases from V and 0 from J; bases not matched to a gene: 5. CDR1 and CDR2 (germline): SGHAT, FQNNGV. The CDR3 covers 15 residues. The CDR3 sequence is CASSIDRGSSYEQYF. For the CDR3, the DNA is TGTGCCAGCAGCATTGACAGGGGGAGCTCCTACGAGCAGTACTTC.

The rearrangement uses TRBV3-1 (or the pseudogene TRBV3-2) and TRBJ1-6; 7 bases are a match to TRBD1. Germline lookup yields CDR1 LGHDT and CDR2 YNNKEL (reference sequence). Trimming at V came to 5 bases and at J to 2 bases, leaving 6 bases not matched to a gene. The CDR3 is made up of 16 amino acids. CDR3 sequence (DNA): TGTGCCAGCAGCTTTCAAACAGGGGCCTATAATTCACCCCTCCACTTT. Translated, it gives CASSFQTGAYNSPLHF.

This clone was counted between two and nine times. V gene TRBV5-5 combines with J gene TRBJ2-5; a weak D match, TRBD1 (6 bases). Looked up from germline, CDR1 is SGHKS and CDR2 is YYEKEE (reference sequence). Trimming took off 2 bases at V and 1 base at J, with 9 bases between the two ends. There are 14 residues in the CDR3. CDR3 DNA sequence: TGTGCCAGCAGCTTTGACAGGCCCCAAGAGACCCAGTACTTC. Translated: CASSFDRPQETQYF.

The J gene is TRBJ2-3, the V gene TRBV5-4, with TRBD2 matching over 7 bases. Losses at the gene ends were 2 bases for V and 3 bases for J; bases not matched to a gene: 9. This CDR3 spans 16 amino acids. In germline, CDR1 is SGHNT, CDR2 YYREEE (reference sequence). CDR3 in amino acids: CASSFLLAGATDTQYF. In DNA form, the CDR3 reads TGTGCCAGCAGCTTTTTACTTGCGGGAGCAACAGATACGCAGTATTTT.

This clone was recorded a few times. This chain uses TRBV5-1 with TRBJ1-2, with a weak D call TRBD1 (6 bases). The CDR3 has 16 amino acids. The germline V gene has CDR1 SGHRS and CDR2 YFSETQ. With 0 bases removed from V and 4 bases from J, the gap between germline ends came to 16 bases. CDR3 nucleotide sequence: TGCGCCAGCAGCTTGGGGACCGTTCAGACAGGCTATGGCTACACCTTC. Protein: CASSLGTVQTGYGYTF.

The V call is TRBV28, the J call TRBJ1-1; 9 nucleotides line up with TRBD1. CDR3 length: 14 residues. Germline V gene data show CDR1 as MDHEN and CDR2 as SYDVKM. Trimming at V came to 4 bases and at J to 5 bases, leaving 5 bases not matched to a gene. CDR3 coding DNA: TGTGCCAGCAGTTCTACAGGGGGCAGGACTGAAGCTTTCTTT. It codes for CASSSTGGRTEAFF.

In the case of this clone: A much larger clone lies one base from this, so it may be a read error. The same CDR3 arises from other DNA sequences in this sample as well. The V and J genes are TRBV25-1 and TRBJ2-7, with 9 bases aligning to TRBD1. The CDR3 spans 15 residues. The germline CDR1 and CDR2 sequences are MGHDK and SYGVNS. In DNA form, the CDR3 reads TGTGCCAGCAGTGGGGGACAGGGTACATCCTACGAGCAGTACTTT. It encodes CASSGGQGTSYEQYF.

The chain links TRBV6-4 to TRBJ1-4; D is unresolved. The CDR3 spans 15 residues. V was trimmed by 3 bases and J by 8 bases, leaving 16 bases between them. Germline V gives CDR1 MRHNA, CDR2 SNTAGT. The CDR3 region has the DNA TGTGCCAGCAGTGAAGACCTCCCAGGCCGCGAAAAACTGTTTTTT. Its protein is CASSEDLPGREKLFF.

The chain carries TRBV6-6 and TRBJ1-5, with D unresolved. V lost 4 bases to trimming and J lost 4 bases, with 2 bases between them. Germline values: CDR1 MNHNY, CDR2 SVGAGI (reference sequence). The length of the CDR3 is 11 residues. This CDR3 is CASSSNQPQHF. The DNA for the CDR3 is TGTGCCAGCAGTTCTAATCAGCCCCAGCATTTT.

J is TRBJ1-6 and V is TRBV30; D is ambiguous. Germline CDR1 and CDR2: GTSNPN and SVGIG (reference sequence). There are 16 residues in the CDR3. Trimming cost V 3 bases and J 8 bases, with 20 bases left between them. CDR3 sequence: CAWSAPPPTRDSPLHF. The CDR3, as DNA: TGTGCCTGGAGCGCCCCCCCGCCTACTCGGGATTCACCCCTCCACTTT.

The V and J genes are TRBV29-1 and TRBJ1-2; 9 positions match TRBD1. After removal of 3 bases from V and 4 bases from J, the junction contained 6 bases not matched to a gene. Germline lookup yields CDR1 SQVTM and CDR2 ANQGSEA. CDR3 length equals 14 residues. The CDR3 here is CSVDSTGGPYGYTF. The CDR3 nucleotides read TGCAGCGTTGATTCGACAGGGGGTCCCTATGGCTACACCTTC.

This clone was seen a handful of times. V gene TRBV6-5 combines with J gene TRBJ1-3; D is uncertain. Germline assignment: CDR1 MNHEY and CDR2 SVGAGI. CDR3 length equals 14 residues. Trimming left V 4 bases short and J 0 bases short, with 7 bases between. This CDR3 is CASSSVRSGNTIYF. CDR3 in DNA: TGTGCCAGCAGTTCAGTCCGCTCTGGAAACACCATATATTTT.

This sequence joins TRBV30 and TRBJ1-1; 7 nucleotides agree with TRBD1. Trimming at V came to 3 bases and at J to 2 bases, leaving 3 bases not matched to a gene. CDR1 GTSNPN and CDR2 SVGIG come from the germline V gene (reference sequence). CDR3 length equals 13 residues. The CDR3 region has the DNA TGTGCCTGGAGGCGACAGGGAAACACTGAAGCTTTCTTT. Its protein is CAWRRQGNTEAFF.

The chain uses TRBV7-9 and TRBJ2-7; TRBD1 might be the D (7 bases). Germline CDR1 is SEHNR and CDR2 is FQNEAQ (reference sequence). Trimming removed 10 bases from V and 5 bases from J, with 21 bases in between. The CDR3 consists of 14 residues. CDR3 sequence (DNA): TGTGCCACCAACTCGGGGGACAGTAGTAACGAGCAGTACTTC. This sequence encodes CATNSGDSSNEQYF.

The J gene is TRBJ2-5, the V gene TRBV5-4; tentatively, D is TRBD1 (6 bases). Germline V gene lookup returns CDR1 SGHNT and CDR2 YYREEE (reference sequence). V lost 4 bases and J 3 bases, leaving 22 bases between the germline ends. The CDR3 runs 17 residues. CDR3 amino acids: CASSEGTTGFLKETQYF. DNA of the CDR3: TGTGCCAGCAGCGAAGGGACGACAGGTTTTTTAAAAGAGACCCAGTACTTC.

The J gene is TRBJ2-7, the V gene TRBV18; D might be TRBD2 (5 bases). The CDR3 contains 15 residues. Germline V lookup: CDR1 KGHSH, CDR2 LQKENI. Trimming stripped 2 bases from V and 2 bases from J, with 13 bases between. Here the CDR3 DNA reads TGTGCCAGCTCACCAGGGAGAGAGGGAACCTACGAGCAGTACTTC. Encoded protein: CASSPGREGTYEQYF.

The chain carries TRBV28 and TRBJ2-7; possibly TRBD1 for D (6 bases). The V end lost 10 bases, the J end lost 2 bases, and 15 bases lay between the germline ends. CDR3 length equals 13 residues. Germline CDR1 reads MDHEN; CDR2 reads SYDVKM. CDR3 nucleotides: TGTGCCACCAACAGGGCCCCCACCTACGAGCAGTACTTC. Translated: CATNRAPTYEQYF.

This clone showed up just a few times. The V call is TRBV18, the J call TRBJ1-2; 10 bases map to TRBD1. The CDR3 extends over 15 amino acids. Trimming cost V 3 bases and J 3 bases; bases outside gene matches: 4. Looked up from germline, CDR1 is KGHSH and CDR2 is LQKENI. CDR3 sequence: CASSPGQGVHYGYTF. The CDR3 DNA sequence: TGTGCCAGCTCACCCGGACAGGGGGTTCACTATGGCTACACCTTC.

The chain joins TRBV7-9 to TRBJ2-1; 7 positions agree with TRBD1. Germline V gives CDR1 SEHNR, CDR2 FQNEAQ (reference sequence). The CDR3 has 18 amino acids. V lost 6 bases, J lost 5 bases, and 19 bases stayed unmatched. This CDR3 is CASRSPDRPFLTNNEQFF. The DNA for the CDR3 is TGTGCCAGCAGGTCTCCGGACAGGCCCTTTCTAACCAACAATGAGCAGTTCTTC.

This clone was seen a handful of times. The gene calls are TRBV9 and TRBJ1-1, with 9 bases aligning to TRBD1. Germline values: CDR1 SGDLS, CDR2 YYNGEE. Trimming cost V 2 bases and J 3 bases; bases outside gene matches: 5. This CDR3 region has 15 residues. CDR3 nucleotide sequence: TGTGCCAGCAGCGTGGGGACAGGGACGGACACTGAAGCTTTCTTT. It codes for CASSVGTGTDTEAFF.

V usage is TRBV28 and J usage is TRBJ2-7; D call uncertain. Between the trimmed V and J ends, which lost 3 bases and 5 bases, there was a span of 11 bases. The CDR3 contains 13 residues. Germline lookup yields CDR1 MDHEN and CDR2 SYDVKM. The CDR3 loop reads CASSFDSANEQYF. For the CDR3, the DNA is TGTGCCAGCAGTTTTGATTCCGCGAACGAGCAGTACTTC.

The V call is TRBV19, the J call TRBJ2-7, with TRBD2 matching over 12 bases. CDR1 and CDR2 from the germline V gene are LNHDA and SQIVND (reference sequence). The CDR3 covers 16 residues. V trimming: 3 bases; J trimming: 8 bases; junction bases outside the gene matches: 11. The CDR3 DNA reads TGTGCCAGTAGTATCCGCCCCGGGACTAGCGGGCACAAGCAGTACTTC. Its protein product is CASSIRPGTSGHKQYF.

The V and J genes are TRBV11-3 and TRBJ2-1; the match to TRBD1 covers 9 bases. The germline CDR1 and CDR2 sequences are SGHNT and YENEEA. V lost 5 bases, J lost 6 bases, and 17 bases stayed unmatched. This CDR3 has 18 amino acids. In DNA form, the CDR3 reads TGTGCCAGCAGCCCCAGGCCCCCGACAGGGGGATTCCCCAATGAGCAGTTCTTC. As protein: CASSPRPPTGGFPNEQFF.

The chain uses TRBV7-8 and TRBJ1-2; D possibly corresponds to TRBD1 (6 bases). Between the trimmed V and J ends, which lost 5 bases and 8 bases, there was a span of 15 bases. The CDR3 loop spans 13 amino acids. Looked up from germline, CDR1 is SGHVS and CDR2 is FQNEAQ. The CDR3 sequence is CASSGSTGSGYTF. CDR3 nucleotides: TGTGCCAGCAGCGGATCGACAGGCAGCGGCTACACCTTC.

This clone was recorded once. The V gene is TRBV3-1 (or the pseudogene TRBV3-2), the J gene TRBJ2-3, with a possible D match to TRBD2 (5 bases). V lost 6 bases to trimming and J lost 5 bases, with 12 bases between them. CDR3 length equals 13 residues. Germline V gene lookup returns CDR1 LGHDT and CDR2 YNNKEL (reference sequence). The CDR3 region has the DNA TGTGCCAGCAGGGTATCGGGGATAGATACGCAGTATTTT. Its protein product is CASRVSGIDTQYF.